These T cell receptor beta chains were read from a single sample in a study of blood T cell repertoires in COVID-19. Sequencing used immunoSEQ multiplex PCR; TCRdb keeps in-frame clones, though not all of them. The sample contains 25,000 to 30,000 clones, about 80% of which appear only once. The source material was peripheral blood. These receptors originate from a man between 65 and 85 years old with active COVID-19. Each CDR3 is given with its conserved first and last residue. The order of the fields is clone size, J gene, V gene, D gene, CDR3 protein, CDR3 DNA. The D gene is left open where the match is weak. Clone size is not always given. Where it is, it says once, few, many or a class for expanded clones.

- TRBJ2-1 TRBV5-1 - CASSTTVGSNEQFF TGCGCCAGCAGCACCACGGTAGGGAGCAATGAGCAGTTCTTC
- TRBJ1-5 TRBV19 - CASSIGPKGGARQPQHF TGTGCCAGTAGTATAGGGCCAAAGGGGGGGGCCCGTCAGCCCCAGCATTTT
- TRBJ2-7 TRBV7-6 TRBD1 CASSLGTGPYEQYF TGTGCCAGCAGCTTGGGGACAGGACCCTACGAGCAGTACTTC
- TRBJ2-7 TRBV7-2 - CASSLSSGAVGFEQYF TGTGCCAGCAGCTTATCTTCGGGAGCAGTGGGGTTCGAGCAGTACTTC
few TRBJ1-5 TRBV2 TRBD1 CASSEGGVRDRSRPQHF TGTGCCAGCAGTGAAGGGGGGGTCCGGGACAGAAGCCGACCCCAGCATTTT
- TRBJ2-7 TRBV5-6 TRBD1 CASRELGQGAYEQYF TGTGCCAGCAGGGAGTTAGGGCAGGGGGCGTACGAGCAGTACTTC
- TRBJ2-7 TRBV11-1 - CASSLGGPKSYEQYF TGTGCCAGCAGCTTAGGGGGGCCGAAATCCTACGAGCAGTACTTC
- TRBJ2-1 TRBV5-4 TRBD1 CASSEGTASSYNEQFF TGTGCCAGCAGCGAGGGGACAGCTAGCTCCTACAATGAGCAGTTCTTC
once TRBJ1-6 TRBV10-2 - CASSEPRPGRGSPLHF TGCGCCAGCAGTGAGCCTCGACCAGGACGGGGTTCACCCCTCCACTTT
- TRBJ2-3 TRBV6-1 - CASSEAPGSTDTQYF TGTGCCAGCAGTGAAGCGCCTGGCAGCACAGATACGCAGTATTTT
- TRBJ2-1 TRBV10-2 TRBD2 CASSERGLAGSNYNEQFF TGCGCCAGCAGTGAGCGGGGACTAGCGGGGTCGAACTACAATGAGCAGTTCTTC
- TRBJ2-7 TRBV28 - CASHVGGQRYGEQYF TGTGCCAGCCACGTTGGCGGACAGCGATATGGGGAGCAGTACTTC
- TRBJ1-4 TRBV6-2/TRBV6-3 TRBD1 CASSDTGAPNEKLFF TGTGCCAGCAGCGATACAGGGGCTCCGAATGAAAAACTGTTTTTT
- TRBJ1-5 TRBV6-2/TRBV6-3 - CASSYSREQPQHF TGTGCCAGCAGTTACTCGCGGGAACAGCCCCAGCATTTT
- TRBJ2-3 TRBV18 TRBD2 CASSWTPRGGNTDTQYF TGTGCCAGCTCATGGACACCGCGGGGGGGCAACACAGATACGCAGTATTTT
medium-sized TRBJ2-2 TRBV18 TRBD1 CASSPRGTGSNTGELFF TGTGCCAGCTCACCACGGGGGACAGGGTCGAACACCGGGGAGCTGTTTTTT
- TRBJ2-7 TRBV9 TRBD1 CASSPGTGGAREQYF TGTGCCAGCAGCCCAGGGACAGGGGGCGCGAGGGAGCAGTACTTC
- TRBJ1-6 TRBV27 - CATRPSGVQNSPLHF TGTGCCACCCGACCCTCGGGGGTGCAAAATTCACCCCTCCACTTT
- TRBJ2-6 TRBV6-5 TRBD2 CASTSGGSGANVLTF TGTGCCAGCACATCGGGGGGTTCAGGGGCCAACGTCCTGACTTTC
- TRBJ1-6 TRBV11-2 - CASSIDVNYSPLHF TGTGCCAGCAGCATAGACGTGAACTATTCACCCCTCCACTTT
few TRBJ2-3 TRBV12-5 - CASGFSGGAVISDTQYF TGTGCTAGTGGTTTTTCCGGCGGGGCGGTGATTTCAGATACGCAGTATTTT
- TRBJ2-5 TRBV7-2 - CASSLVGGGPETQYF TGTGCCAGCAGCTTAGTTGGGGGGGGGCCGGAGACCCAGTACTTC
- TRBJ1-4 TRBV3-1/TRBV3-2 TRBD1 CASSRAGGEEKLFF TGTGCCAGCAGCCGGGCAGGGGGTGAAGAAAAACTGTTTTTT
- TRBJ1-4 TRBV19 - CATTSHATNEKLFF TGTGCCACCACATCTCATGCAACTAATGAAAAACTGTTTTTT
- TRBJ2-7 TRBV7-8 - CASSHVGGVGGSYEQYF TGTGCCAGCAGCCACGTCGGGGGCGTGGGGGGGAGCTACGAGCAGTACTTC
- TRBJ2-3 TRBV6-2/TRBV6-3 - CASSYSGAADTQYF TGTGCCAGCAGTTATTCAGGGGCTGCAGATACGCAGTATTTT
- TRBJ2-3 TRBV19 - CASSIVPGDTQYF TGTGCCAGTAGTATAGTACCGGGAGATACGCAGTATTTT